This TCR beta chain was captured in a study of CD8 T cells in ankylosing spondylitis (TCRdb year 2017). As for the study more broadly: The study profiled T cell receptor beta repertoires in healthy donors and ankylosing spondylitis patients to find disease-linked TCR variants. In total, the full study cohort was made up of roughly 110 healthy donors and more than 20 ankylosing spondylitis patients. Peripheral blood was sampled, and synovial fluid was also collected from ankylosing spondylitis patients. Overall study results and their limits: In peripheral blood, the disease-linked clones were found at relatively low frequencies and had a CD8+ phenotype. Some motif variants had previously been reported in the synovial fluid and blood of reactive arthritis patients, which suggests shared mechanisms of disease initiation. A TCR beta motif of 8 or 9 highly homologous amino acid variants appeared characteristic of blood from ankylosing spondylitis patients. Significant enrichment of the disease-linked clones was reported in matched synovial fluid samples from ankylosing spondylitis patients.

The CDR3 spans 15 residues, from the cysteine through the phenylalanine. Only CDR3 DNA is held: 45 bases, read in frame from base 1. CDR1 LGHNA and CDR2 YNFKEQ were looked up in the germline V gene. V is pruned by 3 bases and J by 6 bases, leaving 4 bases of the junction without a gene match. The sequencer was an Illumina HiSeq 2500. TCR beta libraries were prepared by quantitative 5'-RACE with molecular barcodes. Turning to the authors' computational methods: Disease-linked TCR variants were identified with a new computational method built on a probabilistic model of VDJ rearrangement. Clones were called with MiXCR by TCRdb after fastp trimmed the public reads at Q25, and only in-frame beta chains were retained. One record per CDR3 amino acid sequence lists the most common genes and DNA. For this entry, the V and J calls and clone size follow TCRdb and not the study's own pipeline. This sample has 450,000 to 550,000 distinct CDR3 sequences in its table, and about 5.2% of those were observed once. Jointly, the top ten make up around 3.4% of the sample.

This clonotype was observed many times. Its cognate antigen has yet to be identified. Base quality data are lacking; no much larger clone is found one base away. Sequencing was performed on blood, either unsorted or a sorted T cell fraction (not recorded which). The sequence joins TRBV4-2 to TRBJ2-7; the central 14 bases match TRBD2. The sequence was obtained from a male donor with ankylosing spondylitis. The DNA sequence reads TGTGCCAGCAGCCAGCAGGGACTAGCGGGAGCCGAGCAGTACTTC. Its amino acids are CASSQQGLAGAEQYF.